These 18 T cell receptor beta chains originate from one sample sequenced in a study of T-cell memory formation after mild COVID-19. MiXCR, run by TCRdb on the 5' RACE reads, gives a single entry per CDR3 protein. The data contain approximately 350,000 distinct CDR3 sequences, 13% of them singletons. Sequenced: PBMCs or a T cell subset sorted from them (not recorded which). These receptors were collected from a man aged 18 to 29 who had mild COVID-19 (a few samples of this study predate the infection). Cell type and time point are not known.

CDR3 nucleotides: TGCAGTGCCAGGGACTTCAGATCTGGAAACACCATATATTTT. Its protein product is CSARDFRSGNTIYF. This rearrangement joins TRBV20-1 to TRBJ1-3; a possible D gene is TRBD1 (5 bases). CDR3 length equals 14 residues. Germline V CDR1 and CDR2: DFQATT, SNEGSKA (reference sequence). Deletions cut 6 bases from V and 1 base from J, with 13 bases between.

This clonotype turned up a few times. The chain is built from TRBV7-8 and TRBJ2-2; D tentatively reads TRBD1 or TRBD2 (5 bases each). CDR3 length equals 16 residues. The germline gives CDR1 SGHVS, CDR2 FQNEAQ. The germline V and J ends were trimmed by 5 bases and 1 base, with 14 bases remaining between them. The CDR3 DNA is TGTGCCAGCAGCACCAGGGACCGGGGGAACACCGGGGAGCTGTTTTTT. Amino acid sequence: CASSTRDRGNTGELFF.

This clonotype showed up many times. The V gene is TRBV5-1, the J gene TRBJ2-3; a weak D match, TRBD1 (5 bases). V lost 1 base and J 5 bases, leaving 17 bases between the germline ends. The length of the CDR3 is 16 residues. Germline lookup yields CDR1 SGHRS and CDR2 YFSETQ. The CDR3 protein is CASSLSRQSFRDTQYF. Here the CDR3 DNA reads TGCGCCAGCAGCTTGAGCCGACAGTCCTTTAGAGATACGCAGTATTTT.

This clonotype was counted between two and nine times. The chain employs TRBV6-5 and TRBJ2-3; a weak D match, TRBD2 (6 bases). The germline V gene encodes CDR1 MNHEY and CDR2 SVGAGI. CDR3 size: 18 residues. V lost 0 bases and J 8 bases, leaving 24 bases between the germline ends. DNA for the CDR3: TGTGCCAGCAGTTACTCGATCCCAGGATCCCCTATTAGCGGTACGCAGTATTTT. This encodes CASSYSIPGSPISGTQYF.

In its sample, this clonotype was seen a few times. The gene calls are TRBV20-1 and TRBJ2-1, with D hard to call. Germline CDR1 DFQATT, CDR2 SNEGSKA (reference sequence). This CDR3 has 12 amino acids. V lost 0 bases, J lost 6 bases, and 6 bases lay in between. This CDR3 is CSAREAFNEQFF. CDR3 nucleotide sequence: TGCAGTGCTAGAGAGGCGTTCAATGAGCAGTTCTTC.

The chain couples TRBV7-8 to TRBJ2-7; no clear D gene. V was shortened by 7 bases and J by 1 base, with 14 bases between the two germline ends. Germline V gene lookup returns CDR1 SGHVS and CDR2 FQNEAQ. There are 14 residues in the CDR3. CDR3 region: CASKTGTGSYEQYF. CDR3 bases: TGTGCCAGCAAAACGGGTACCGGGTCCTACGAGCAGTACTTC.

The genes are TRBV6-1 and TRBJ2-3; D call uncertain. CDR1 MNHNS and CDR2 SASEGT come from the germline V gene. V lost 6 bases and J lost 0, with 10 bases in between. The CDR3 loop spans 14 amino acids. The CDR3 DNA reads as TGTGCCAGCAGAAGAGCTGGGAGCACAGATACGCAGTATTTT. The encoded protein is CASRRAGSTDTQYF.

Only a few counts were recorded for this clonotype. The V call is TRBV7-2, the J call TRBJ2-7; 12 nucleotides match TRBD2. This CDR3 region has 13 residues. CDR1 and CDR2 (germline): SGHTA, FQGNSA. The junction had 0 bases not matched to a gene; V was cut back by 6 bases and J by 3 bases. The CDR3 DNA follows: TGTGCCAGCAGACTAGCGGGGGGCTACGAGCAGTACTTC. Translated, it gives CASRLAGGYEQYF.

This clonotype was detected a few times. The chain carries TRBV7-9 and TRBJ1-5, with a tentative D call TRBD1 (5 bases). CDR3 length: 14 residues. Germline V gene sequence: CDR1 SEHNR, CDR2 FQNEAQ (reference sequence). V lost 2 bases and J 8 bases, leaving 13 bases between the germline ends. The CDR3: CASSLTGGVEPQHF. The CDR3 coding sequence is TGTGCCAGCAGCTTAACCGGGGGAGTGGAGCCCCAGCATTTT.

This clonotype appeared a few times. CDR3 loop: CASSQAAGTTEDTQYF. CDR3 DNA sequence: TGCGCCAGCAGCCAAGCCGCCGGGACTACGGAAGATACGCAGTATTTT. The rearrangement uses TRBV4-1 and TRBJ2-3; 7 positions match TRBD2. V was clipped by 1 base and J by 5 bases; unmatched bases: 9. Germline CDR1 reads MGHRA; CDR2 reads YSYEKL. This CDR3 is built from 16 residues.

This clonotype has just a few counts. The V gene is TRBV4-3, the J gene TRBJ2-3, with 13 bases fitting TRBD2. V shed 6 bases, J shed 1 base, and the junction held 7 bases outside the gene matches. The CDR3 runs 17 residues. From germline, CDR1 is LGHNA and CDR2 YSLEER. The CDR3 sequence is CASSRTSGGPRTDTQYF. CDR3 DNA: TGCGCCAGCAGTCGGACTAGCGGGGGCCCTCGCACAGATACGCAGTATTTT.

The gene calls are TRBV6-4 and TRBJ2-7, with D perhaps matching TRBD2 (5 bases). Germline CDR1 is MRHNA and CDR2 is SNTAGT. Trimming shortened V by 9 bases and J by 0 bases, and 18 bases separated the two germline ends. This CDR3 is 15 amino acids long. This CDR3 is CARSPRVGDSYEQYF. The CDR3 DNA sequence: TGTGCCAGAAGTCCCCGAGTCGGGGACTCCTACGAGCAGTACTTC.

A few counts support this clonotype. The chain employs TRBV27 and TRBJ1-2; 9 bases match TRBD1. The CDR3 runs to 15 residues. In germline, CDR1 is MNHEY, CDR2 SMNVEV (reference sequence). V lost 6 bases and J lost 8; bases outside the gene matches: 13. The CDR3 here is CASSQISTGGEGYTF. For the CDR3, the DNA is TGTGCCAGCAGCCAAATAAGTACAGGGGGCGAAGGCTACACCTTC.

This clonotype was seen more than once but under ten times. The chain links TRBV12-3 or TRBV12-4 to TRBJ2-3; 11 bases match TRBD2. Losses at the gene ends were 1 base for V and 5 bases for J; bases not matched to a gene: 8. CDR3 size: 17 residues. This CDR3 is CASSLGLAGGGGDTQYF. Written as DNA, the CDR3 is TGTGCCAGCAGTTTAGGTCTAGCGGGGGGCGGTGGAGATACGCAGTATTTT.

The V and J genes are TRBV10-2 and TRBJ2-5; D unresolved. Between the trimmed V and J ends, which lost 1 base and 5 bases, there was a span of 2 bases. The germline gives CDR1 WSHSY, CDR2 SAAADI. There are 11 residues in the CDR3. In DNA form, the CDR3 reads TGCGCCAGCAGTGAGTTGGAGACCCAGTACTTC. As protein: CASSELETQYF.

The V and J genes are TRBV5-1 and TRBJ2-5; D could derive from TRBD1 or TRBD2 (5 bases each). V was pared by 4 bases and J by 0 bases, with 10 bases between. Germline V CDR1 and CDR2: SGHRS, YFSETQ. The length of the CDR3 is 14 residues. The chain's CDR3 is CASSRDPDQETQYF. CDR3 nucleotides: TGCGCCAGCAGCCGGGACCCCGACCAAGAGACCCAGTACTTC.

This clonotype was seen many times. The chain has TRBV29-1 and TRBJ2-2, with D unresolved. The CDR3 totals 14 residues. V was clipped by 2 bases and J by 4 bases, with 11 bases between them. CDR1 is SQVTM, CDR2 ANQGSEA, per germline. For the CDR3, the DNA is TGCAGCGTTGAACGGTGGCCGAGCACCGGGGAGCTGTTTTTT. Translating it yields CSVERWPSTGELFF.

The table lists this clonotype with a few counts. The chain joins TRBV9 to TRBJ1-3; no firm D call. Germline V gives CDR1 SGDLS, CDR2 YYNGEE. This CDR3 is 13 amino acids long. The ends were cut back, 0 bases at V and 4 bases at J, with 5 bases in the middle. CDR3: CASSVVDGNTIYF. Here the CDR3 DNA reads TGTGCCAGCAGCGTAGTTGACGGAAACACCATATATTTT.